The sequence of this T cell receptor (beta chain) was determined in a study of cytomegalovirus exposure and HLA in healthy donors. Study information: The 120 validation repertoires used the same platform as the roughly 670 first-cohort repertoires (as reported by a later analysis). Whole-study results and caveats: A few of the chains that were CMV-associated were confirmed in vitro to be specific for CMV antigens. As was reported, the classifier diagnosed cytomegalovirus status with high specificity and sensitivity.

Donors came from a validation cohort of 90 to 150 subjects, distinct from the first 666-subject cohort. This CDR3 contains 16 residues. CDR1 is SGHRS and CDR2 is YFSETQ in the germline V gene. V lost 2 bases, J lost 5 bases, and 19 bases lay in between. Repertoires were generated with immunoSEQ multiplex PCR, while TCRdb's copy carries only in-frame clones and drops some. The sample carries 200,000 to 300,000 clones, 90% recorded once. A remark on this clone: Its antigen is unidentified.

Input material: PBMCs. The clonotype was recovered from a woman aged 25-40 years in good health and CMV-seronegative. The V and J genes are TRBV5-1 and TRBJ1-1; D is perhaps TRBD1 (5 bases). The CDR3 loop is CASSFGPILGGTEAFF. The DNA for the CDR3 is TGCGCCAGCAGCTTCGGGCCGATCCTCGGGGGAACTGAAGCTTTCTTT.